This TCR beta chain was identified during a study of T cell responses to AZD1222 COVID-19 vaccine. This clone was observed a single time. Sequenced by immunoSEQ multiplex PCR; TCRdb stores in-frame clones only, minus some. The sample yields about 120,000 clones, 89% seen once. The receptor's source is an adult in good health. The sequences come from peripheral blood, collected on day 0 of AZD1222 vaccination.

The CDR3 nucleotides are TGTGCCAGCAGCCAGATATTCACTGAAGCTTTCTTT. Protein: CASSQIFTEAFF. V and J are TRBV11-2 and TRBJ1-1; D is ambiguous. From germline, CDR1 is SGHAT and CDR2 FQNNGV. The CDR3 sequence is 12 residues long. Trimming removed 5 bases at V and 4 bases at J, with 8 bases between.